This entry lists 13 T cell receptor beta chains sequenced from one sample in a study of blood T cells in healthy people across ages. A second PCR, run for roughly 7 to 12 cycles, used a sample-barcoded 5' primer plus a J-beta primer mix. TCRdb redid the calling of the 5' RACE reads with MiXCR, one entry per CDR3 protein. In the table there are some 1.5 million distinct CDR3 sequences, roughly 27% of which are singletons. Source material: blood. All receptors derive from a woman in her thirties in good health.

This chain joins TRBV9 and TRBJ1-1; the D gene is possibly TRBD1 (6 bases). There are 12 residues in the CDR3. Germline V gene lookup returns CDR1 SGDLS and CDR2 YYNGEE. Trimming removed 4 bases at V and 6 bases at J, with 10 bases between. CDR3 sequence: CASSSQGSEAFF. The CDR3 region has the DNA TGTGCCAGCAGCTCACAGGGATCTGAAGCTTTCTTT.

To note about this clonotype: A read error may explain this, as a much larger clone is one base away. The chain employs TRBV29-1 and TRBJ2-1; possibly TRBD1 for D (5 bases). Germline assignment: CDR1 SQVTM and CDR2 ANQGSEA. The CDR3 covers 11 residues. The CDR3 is CGSRVYNEQFF. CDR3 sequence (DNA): TGCGGCTCCAGGGTCTACAATGAGCAGTTCTTC.

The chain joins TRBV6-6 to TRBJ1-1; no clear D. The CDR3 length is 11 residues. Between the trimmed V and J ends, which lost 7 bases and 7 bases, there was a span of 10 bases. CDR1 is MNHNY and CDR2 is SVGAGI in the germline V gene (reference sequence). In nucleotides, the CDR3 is TGTGCCAGCACCCTTGGGGTTGAAGCTTTCTTT. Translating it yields CASTLGVEAFF.

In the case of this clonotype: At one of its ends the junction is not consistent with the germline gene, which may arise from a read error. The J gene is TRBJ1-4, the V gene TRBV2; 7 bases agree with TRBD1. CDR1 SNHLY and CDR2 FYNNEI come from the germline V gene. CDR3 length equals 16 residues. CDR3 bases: TGTGCCAGCAGTCTAGGTCCCAACAGGGGAATCGAAAAACGGTTTTTT. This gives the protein CASSLGPNRGIEKRFF.

The CDR3 protein is CASSLVAGGPANEQFF. CDR3 nucleotide sequence: TGTGCCAGCAGCTTAGTCGCGGGAGGGCCTGCGAATGAGCAGTTCTTC. The chain uses TRBV7-2 and TRBJ2-1; 9 bases align to TRBD2. With 1 base clipped from V and 7 bases from J, the junction kept 8 bases outside the gene matches. Per germline, CDR1 SGHTA and CDR2 FQGNSA. The length of the CDR3 is 16 residues.

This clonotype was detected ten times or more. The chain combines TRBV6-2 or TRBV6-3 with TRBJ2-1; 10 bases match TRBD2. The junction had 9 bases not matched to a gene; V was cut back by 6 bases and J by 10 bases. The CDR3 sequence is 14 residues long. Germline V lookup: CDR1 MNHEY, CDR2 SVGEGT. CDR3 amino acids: CASRPSGGDFEQFF. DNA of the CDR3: TGTGCCAGCAGACCTAGCGGGGGCGATTTCGAGCAGTTCTTC.

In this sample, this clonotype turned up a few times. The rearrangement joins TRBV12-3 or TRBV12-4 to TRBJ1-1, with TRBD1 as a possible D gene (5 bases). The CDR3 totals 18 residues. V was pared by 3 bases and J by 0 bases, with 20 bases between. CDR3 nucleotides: TGTGCCAGCAGTTTCGCTCGGTGGGGTGCGACAGTGAACACTGAAGCTTTCTTT. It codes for CASSFARWGATVNTEAFF.

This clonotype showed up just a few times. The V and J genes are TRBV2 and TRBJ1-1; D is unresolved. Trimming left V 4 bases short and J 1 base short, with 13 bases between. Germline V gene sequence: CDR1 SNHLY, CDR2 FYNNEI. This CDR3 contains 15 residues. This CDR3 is CASSVGPIRNTEAFF. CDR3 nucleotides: TGTGCCAGCAGTGTGGGTCCTATAAGGAACACTGAAGCTTTCTTT.

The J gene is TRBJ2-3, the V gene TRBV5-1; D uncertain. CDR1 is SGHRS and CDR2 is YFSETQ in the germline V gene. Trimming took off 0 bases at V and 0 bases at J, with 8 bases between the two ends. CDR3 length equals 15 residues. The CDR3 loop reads CASSLDVASTDTQYF. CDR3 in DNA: TGCGCCAGCAGCTTGGATGTAGCTAGCACAGATACGCAGTATTTT. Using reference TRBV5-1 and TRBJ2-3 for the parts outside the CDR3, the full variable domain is KAGVTQTPRYLIKTRGQQVTLSCSPISGHRSVSWYQQTPGQGLQFLFEYFSETQRNKGNFPGRFSGRQFSNSRSEMNVSTLELGDSALYLCASSLDVASTDTQYFGPGTRLTVL.

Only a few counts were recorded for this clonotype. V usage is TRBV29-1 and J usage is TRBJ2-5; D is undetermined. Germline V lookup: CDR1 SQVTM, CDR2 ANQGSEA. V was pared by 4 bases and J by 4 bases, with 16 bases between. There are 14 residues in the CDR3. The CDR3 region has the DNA TGCAGCGTTGGGTCAAGGCTGATGCCAGAGACCCAGTACTTC. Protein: CSVGSRLMPETQYF.

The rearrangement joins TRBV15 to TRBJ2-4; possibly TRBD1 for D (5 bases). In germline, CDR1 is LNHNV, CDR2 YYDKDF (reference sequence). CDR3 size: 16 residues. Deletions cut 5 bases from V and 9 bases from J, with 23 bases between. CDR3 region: CATSYGEGVPQSIQYF. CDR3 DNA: TGTGCCACCAGCTACGGCGAAGGGGTCCCACAAAGCATTCAGTACTTC.

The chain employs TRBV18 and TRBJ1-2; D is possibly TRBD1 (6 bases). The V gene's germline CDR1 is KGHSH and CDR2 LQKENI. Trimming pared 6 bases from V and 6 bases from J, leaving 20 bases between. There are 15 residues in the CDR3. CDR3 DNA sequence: TGTGCCAGCTCCCCCGTAGGAACACAGGGACATGGCTACACCTTC. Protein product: CASSPVGTQGHGYTF.

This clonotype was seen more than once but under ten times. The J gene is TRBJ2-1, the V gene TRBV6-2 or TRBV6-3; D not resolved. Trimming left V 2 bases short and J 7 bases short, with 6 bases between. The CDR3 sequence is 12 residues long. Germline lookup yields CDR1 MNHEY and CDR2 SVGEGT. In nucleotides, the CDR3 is TGTGCCAGCAGTTACGCGGTGAATGAGCAGTTCTTC. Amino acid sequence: CASSYAVNEQFF.